Listed below are T cell receptor beta chains from one sample, sequenced in a study of blood T cell repertoires in COVID-19. The assay was immunoSEQ multiplex PCR, and TCRdb's table has in-frame clones only and misses some. The data contain about 47,000 clones, about 90% of them seen just once; the ten biggest clones take up around 6.4%. Sequences were obtained from peripheral blood. The origin of the receptors is a man in his sixties or seventies with active COVID-19. The CDR3 runs from the conserved cysteine through the conserved F or W. D genes are given only for firm matches.

NA	TRBV2	13	TRBJ1-5	CASRMTGKQPQHF
NA	TRBV5-1	18	TRBJ1-6	CASSLGNSVGRGDSPLHF
TRBD2	TRBV19	16	TRBJ2-5	CASTQGASGGKETQYF
NA	TRBV6-5	14	TRBJ1-5	CASTDNQANQPQHF
NA	TRBV4-1	15	TRBJ2-1	CASSRSRGASNEQFF
TRBD1	TRBV2	15	TRBJ1-5	CASSAGGYYNQPQHF
TRBD2	TRBV6-1	15	TRBJ2-1	CASSEPGLAQNEQFF
TRBD1	TRBV5-4	14	TRBJ2-7	CASSTRTGGVEQYF
NA	TRBV5-4	15	TRBJ1-6	CASSLGSAPRSPLHF
NA	TRBV6-1	17	TRBJ2-5	CASSEARVWAGGETQYF
TRBD2	TRBV6-4	13	TRBJ2-7	CASTRRGGYEQYF
TRBD2	TRBV9	14	TRBJ2-3	CASSPRPLAGGKYF
TRBD1	TRBV6-2/TRBV6-3	15	TRBJ2-7	CASSSYLGTGREQYF
NA	TRBV7-2	13	TRBJ2-7	CASSSRQFGEQYF
TRBD1	TRBV25-1	11	TRBJ2-1	CASRGQNEQFF
TRBD2	TRBV19	14	TRBJ2-2	CASSRGVLTGELFF
NA	TRBV19	14	TRBJ1-1	CASRLQGRYTEAFF
NA	TRBV4-3	16	TRBJ2-1	CASSLQIGATYNEQFF
NA	TRBV7-2	15	TRBJ1-4	CASSLNPGSDEKLFF
TRBD1	TRBV30	14	TRBJ2-3	CAWSATGVADTQYF
NA	TRBV30	13	TRBJ2-3	CAWTGDGTDTQYF
NA	TRBV19	14	TRBJ2-5	CASSIAQKRETQYF
NA	TRBV3-1/TRBV3-2	14	TRBJ2-7	CASSPRQGGGEQYF
TRBD2	TRBV4-3	17	TRBJ2-3	CASSQVIGRAGTDTQYF
NA	TRBV5-6	14	TRBJ2-3	CASSRRDGPDTQYF
TRBD1	TRBV15	14	TRBJ1-1	CATSGRQGAIEAFF
TRBD2	TRBV2	18	TRBJ2-3	CASSEEELAGGPTDTQYF
NA	TRBV5-4	14	TRBJ2-3	CASSLKQGTDTQYF
NA	TRBV4-2	16	TRBJ1-3	CASSQEQLTSGNTIYF
TRBD2	TRBV2	14	TRBJ2-1	CASSEERGGNEQFF
NA	TRBV12-3/TRBV12-4	13	TRBJ1-1	CASSPPGTTEAFF
TRBD1	TRBV18	15	TRBJ1-6	CASSPGQGRDSPLHF
TRBD1	TRBV10-1	15	TRBJ1-1	CASSESGPGGSEAFF
NA	TRBV12-3/TRBV12-4	13	TRBJ1-2	CASRPTVTYGYTF
NA	TRBV3-1/TRBV3-2	12	TRBJ1-2	CASSQERSPTTF
TRBD1	TRBV28	16	TRBJ1-6	CASSLRSTGILSPLHF
NA	TRBV6-5	14	TRBJ2-3	CASSYGIASDTQYF
TRBD1	TRBV5-1	15	TRBJ1-3	CASSPTGGSGNTIYF
TRBD2	TRBV6-4	15	TRBJ2-2	CASSEAGENTGELFF
NA	TRBV6-5	12	TRBJ2-7	CASRTNSYEQYF
NA	TRBV6-5	12	TRBJ1-2	CASRVGASGYTF
TRBD1	TRBV4-1	15	TRBJ1-5	CASSRGQGPNQPQHF
TRBD1	TRBV29-1	13	TRBJ1-1	CSVVGQGDTEAFF
TRBD2	TRBV5-4	16	TRBJ2-3	CASSRGRGGGEDTQYF
TRBD1	TRBV4-3	16	TRBJ2-7	CASSLLPGQGAYEQYF
NA	TRBV7-9	13	TRBJ1-2	CASKPQNNYGYTF
TRBD1	TRBV30	12	TRBJ2-7	CAWSRDSHEQYF
NA	TRBV6-1	16	TRBJ2-3	CASSARGGYSTDTQYF
NA	TRBV6-6	15	TRBJ1-5	CASTPGAGSNQPQHF
NA	TRBV29-1	13	TRBJ1-4	CSAKGQGNEKLFF
NA	TRBV27	14	TRBJ2-7	CASSLSVSSYEQYF
NA	TRBV9	14	TRBJ2-2	CASSVDSGPGELFF
NA	TRBV5-1	15	TRBJ2-5	CASSLAATYQETQYF
NA	TRBV2	14	TRBJ2-3	CASTLLGSTDTQYF
TRBD1	TRBV19	15	TRBJ1-1	CASSTTGGSGTEAFF
TRBD1	TRBV3-1/TRBV3-2	15	TRBJ1-1	CASSQTGARNTEAFF
NA	TRBV3-1/TRBV3-2	16	TRBJ1-1	CASSQVTGHLNTEAFF
NA	TRBV7-9	16	TRBJ2-7	CASTKGGTQGSYEQYF
TRBD1	TRBV7-9	14	TRBJ2-7	CASSSSTGKGEQYF
NA	TRBV7-9	14	TRBJ1-1	CASSYQRVRTEAFF